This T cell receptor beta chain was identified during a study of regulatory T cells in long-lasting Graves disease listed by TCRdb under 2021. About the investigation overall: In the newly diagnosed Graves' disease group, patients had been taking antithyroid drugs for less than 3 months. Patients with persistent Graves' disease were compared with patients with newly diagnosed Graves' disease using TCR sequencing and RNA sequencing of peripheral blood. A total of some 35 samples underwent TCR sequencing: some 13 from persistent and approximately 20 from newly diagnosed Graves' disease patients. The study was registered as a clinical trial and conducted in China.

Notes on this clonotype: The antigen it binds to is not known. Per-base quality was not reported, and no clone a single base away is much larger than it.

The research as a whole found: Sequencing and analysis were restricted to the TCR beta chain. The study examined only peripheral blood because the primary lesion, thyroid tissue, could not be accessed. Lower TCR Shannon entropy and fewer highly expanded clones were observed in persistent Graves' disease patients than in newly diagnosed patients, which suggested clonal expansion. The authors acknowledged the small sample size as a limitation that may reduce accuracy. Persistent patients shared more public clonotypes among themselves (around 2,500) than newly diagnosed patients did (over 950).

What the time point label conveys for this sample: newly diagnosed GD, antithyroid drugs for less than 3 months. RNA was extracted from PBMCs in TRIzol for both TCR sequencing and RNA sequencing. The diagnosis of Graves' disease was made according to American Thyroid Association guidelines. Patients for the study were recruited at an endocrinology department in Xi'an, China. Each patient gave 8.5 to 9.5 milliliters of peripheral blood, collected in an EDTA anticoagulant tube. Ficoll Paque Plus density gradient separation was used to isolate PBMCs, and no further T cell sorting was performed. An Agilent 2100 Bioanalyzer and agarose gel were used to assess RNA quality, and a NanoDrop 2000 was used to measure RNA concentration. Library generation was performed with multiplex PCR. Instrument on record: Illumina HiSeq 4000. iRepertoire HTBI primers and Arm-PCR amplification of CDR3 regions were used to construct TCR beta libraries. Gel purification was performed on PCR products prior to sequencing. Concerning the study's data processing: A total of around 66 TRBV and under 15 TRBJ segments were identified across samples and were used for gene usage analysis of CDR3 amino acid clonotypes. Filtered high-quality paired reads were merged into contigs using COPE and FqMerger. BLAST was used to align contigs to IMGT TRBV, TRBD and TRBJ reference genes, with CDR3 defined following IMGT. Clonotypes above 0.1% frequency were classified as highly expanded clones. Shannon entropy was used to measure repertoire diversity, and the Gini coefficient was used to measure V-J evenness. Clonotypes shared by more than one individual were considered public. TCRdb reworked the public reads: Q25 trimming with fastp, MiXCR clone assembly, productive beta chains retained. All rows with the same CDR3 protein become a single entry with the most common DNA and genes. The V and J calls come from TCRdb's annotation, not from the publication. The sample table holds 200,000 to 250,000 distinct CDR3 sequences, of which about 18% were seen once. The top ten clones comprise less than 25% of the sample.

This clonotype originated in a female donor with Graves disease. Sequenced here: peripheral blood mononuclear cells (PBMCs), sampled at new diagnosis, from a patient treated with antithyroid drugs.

The CDR3 region has the sequence CSARYGEGIQYF. The nucleotide sequence reads TGCAGTGCTAGATACGGGGAAGGGATTCAGTACTTC. The chain joins TRBV20-1 to TRBJ2-4; TRBD2 might be the D gene, on 5 matching bases. Reading the germline V gene (reference sequence) gives CDR1 DFQATT and CDR2 SNEGSKA. V and J lose 2 bases and 10 bases, and a span of 12 bases separates them. The CDR3 covers 12 residues, taking in both the cysteine and the phenylalanine. The DNA shown is the 36-base CDR3, in frame from base 1.